This T cell receptor (beta chain) was captured by sequencing in a study of T cell clones after liver transplantation. Sequencing was performed with immunoSEQ multiplex PCR; in TCRdb, only in-frame clones are kept and a portion is missing. The sample contains about 60,000 clones, 60% to 80% of which appear only once. The V gene's germline CDR1 is SGHTA and CDR2 FQGNSA. CDR3 length equals 15 residues. V gave up 3 bases and J gave up 4 bases; unmatched junction bases: 5. The sequence derives from a human donor who received a liver transplant. The sample in question was CD4+ T cells from blood, obtained before liver transplant. The J gene is TRBJ2-5, the V gene TRBV7-2; 10 bases agree with TRBD2. This CDR3 reads CASSFQRGGTETQYF. The CDR3 bases are TGTGCCAGCAGCTTCCAGCGGGGGGGCACAGAGACCCAGTACTTC.